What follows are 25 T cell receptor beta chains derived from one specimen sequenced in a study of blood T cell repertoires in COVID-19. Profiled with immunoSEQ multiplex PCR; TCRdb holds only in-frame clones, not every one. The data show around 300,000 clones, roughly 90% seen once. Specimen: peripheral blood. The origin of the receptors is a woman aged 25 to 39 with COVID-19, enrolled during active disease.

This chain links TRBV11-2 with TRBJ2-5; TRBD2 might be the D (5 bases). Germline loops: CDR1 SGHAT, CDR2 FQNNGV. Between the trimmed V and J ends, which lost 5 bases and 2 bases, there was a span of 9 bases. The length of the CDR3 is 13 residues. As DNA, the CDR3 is TGTGCCAGCAGCGCCGGGAATCAAGAGACCCAGTACTTC. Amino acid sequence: CASSAGNQETQYF.

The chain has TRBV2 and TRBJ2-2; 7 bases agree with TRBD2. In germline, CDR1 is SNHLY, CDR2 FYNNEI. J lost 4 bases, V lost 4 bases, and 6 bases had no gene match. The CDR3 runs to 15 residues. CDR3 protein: CASSGLAELTGELFF. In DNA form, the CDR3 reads TGTGCCAGCAGTGGCCTAGCGGAGCTCACCGGGGAGCTGTTTTTT.

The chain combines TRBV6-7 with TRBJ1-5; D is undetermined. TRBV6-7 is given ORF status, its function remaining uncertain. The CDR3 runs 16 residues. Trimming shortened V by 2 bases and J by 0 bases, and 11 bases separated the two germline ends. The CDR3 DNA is TGTGCCAGCAGTTACGGGCCAGGCCATAGCAATCAGCCCCAGCATTTT. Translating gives CASSYGPGHSNQPQHF.

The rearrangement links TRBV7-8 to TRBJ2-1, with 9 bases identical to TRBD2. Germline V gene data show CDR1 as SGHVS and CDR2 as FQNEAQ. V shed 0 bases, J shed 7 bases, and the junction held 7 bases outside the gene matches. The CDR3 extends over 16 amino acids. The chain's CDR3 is CASSLALTSGGNEQFF. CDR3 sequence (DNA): TGTGCCAGCAGCTTAGCGCTAACCAGCGGGGGGAATGAGCAGTTCTTC.

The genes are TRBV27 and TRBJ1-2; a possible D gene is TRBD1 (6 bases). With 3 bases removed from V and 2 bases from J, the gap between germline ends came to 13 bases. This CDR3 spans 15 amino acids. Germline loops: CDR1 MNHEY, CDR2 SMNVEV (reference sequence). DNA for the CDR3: TGTGCCAGCAGTTTCGCGGGGGGCGAAAACTATGGCTACACCTTC. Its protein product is CASSFAGGENYGYTF.

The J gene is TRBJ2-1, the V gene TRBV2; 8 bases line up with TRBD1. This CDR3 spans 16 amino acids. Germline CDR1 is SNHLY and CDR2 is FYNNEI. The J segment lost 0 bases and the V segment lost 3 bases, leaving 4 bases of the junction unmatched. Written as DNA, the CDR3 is TGTGCCAGCAGTGACAGGGGGCCAAGCTCCTACAATGAGCAGTTCTTC. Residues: CASSDRGPSSYNEQFF.

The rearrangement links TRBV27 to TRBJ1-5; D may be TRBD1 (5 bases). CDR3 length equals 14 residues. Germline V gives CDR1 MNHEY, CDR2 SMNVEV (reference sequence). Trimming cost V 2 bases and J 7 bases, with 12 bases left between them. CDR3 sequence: CASSLKGNGQPQHF. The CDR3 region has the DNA TGTGCCAGCAGTTTAAAGGGGAACGGCCAGCCCCAGCATTTT.

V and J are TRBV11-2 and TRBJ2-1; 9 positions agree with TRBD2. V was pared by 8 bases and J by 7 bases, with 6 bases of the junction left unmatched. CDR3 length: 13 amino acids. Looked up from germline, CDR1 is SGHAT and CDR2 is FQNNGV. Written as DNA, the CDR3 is TGTGCCAGCGGGATAGCGGGAGCAAATGAGCAGTTCTTC. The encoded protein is CASGIAGANEQFF.

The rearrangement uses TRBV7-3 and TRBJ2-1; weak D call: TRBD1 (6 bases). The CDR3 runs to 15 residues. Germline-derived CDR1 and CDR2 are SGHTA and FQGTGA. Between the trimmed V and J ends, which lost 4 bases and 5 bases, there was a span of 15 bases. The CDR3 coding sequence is TGTGCCAGCAGCTCAAACAGGGCAGGGAACAATGAGCAGTTCTTC. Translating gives CASSSNRAGNNEQFF. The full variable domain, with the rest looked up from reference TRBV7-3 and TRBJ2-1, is GAGVSQTPSNKVTEKGKYVELRCDPISGHTALYWYRQSLGQGPEFLIYFQGTGAADDSGLPNDRFFAVRPEGSVSTLKIQRTERGDSAVYLCASSSNRAGNNEQFFGPGTRLTVL.

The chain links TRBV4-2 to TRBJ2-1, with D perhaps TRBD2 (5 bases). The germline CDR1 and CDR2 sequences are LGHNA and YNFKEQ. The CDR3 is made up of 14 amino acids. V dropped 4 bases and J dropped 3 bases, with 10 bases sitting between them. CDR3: CASSPRTDYNEQFF. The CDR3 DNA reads TGTGCCAGCAGCCCGCGGACTGACTACAATGAGCAGTTCTTC.

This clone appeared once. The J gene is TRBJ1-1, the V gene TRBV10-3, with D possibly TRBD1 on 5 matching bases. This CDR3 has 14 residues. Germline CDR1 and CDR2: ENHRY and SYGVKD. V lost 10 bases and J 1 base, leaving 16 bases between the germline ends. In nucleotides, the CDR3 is TGTGCCACCCGCCCCTGGGGCTCGAACACTGAAGCTTTCTTT. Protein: CATRPWGSNTEAFF.

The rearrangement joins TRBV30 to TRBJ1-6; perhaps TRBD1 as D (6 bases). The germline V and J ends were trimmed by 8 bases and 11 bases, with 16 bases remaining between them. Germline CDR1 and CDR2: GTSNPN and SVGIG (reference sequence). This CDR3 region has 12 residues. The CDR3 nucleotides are TGTGCCCTTACAGGGAGTGGTACACCCCTCCACTTT. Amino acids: CALTGSGTPLHF.

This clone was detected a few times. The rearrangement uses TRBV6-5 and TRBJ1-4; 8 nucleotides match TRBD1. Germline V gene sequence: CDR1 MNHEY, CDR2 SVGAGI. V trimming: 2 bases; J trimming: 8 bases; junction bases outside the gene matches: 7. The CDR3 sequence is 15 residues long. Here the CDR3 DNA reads TGTGCCAGCAGTTACGGGACAGGTGTCTACGAAAAACTGTTTTTT. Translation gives CASSYGTGVYEKLFF.

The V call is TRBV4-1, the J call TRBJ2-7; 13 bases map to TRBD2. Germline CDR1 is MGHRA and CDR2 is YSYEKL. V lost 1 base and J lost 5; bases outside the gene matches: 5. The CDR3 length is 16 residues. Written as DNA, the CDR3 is TGCGCCAGCAGCCAAGTCGGGACTAGCGGGATAGACGAGCAGTACTTC. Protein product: CASSQVGTSGIDEQYF.

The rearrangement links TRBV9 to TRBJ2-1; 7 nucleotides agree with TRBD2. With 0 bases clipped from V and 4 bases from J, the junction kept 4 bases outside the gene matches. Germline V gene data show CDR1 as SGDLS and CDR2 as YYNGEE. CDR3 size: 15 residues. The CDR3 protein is CASSVGEGPYNEQFF. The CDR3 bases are TGTGCCAGCAGCGTAGGGGAGGGGCCTTACAATGAGCAGTTCTTC.

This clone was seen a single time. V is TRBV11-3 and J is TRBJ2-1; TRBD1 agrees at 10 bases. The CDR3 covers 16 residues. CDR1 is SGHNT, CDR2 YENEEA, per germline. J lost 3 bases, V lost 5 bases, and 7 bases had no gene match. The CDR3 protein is CASSLRTGGNYNEQFF. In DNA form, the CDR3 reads TGTGCCAGCAGCCTGAGGACAGGGGGGAACTACAATGAGCAGTTCTTC.

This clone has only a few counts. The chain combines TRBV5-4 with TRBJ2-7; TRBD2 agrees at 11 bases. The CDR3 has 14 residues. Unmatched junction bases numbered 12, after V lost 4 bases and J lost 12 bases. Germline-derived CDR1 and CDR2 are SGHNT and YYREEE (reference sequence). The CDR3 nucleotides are TGTGCCAGCAGCACCCGACTAGCGGGAAAGGATCTGTACTTC. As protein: CASSTRLAGKDLYF.

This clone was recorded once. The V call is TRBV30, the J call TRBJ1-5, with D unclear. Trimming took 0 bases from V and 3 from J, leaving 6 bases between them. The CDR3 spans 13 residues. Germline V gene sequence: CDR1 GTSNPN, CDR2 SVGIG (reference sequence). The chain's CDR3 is CAWSVTNNQPQHF. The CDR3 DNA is TGTGCCTGGAGTGTAACAAACAATCAGCCCCAGCATTTT.

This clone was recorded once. The CDR3 loop is CASSLVGDGGPNTEAFF. The CDR3 nucleotides read TGTGCCAGCAGCTTAGTGGGAGATGGGGGCCCGAACACTGAAGCTTTCTTT. The chain employs TRBV7-8 and TRBJ1-1; maybe TRBD1 (6 bases). The CDR3 spans 17 residues. Germline-derived CDR1 and CDR2 are SGHVS and FQNEAQ. V was trimmed by 1 base and J by 1 base, leaving 16 bases between them.

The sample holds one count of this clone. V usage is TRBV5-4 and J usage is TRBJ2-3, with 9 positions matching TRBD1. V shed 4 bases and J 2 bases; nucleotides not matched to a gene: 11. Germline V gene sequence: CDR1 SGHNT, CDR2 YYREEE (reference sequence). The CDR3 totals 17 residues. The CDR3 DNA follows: TGTGCCAGCAGCCCGTTACCCGGGACAGGGAACACAGATACGCAGTATTTT. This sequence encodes CASSPLPGTGNTDTQYF.

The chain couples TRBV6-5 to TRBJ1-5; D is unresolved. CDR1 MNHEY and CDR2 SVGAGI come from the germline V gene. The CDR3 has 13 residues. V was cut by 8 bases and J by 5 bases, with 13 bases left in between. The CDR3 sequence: CASVGNGHQPQHF. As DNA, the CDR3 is TGTGCCAGCGTTGGAAATGGGCATCAGCCCCAGCATTTT.

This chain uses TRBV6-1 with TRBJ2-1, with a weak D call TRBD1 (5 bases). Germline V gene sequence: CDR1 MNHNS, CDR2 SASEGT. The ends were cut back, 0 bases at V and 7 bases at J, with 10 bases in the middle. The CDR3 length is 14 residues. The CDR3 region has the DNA TGTGCCAGCAGTGAAGCACAGGACGTTAATGAGCAGTTCTTC. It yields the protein CASSEAQDVNEQFF.

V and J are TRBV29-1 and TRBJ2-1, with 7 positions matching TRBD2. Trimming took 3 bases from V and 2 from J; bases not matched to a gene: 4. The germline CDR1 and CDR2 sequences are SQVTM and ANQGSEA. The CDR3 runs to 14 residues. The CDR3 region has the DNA TGCAGCGTTGATCAGGGAGGGGCCTACAATGAGCAGTTCTTC. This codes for CSVDQGGAYNEQFF.

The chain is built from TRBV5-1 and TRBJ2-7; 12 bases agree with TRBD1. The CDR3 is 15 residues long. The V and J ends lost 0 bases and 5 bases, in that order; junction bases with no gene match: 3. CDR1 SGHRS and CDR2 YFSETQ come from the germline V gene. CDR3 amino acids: CASSLEGQGAHEQYF. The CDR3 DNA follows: TGCGCCAGCAGCTTGGAGGGACAGGGGGCCCACGAGCAGTACTTC. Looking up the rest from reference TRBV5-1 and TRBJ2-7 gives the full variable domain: KAGVTQTPRYLIKTRGQQVTLSCSPISGHRSVSWYQQTPGQGLQFLFEYFSETQRNKGNFPGRFSGRQFSNSRSEMNVSTLELGDSALYLCASSLEGQGAHEQYFGPGTRLTVT.

In nucleotides, the CDR3 is TGTGCCAGTATGCGACAGGGCACAATGAATTCACCCCTCCACTTT. Translation gives CASMRQGTMNSPLHF. The rearrangement joins TRBV19 to TRBJ1-6; 7 bases map to TRBD1. The CDR3 length is 15 residues. Unmatched junction bases numbered 10, after V lost 7 bases and J lost 7 bases. Germline CDR1 and CDR2: LNHDA and SQIVND (reference sequence).